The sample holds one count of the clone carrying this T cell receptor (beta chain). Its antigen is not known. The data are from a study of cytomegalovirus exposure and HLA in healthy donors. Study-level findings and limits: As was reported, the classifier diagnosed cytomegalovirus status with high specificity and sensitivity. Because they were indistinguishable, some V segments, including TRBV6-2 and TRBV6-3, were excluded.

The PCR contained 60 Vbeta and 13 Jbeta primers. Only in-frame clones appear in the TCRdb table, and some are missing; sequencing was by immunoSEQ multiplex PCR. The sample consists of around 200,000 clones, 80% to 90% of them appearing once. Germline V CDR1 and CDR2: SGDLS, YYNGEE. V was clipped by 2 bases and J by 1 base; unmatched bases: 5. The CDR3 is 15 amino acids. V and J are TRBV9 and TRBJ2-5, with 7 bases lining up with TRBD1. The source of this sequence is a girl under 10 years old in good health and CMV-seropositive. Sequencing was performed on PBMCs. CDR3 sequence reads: CASSVEGAIQETQYF. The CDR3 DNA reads TGTGCCAGCAGCGTCGAGGGGGCTATCCAAGAGACCCAGTACTTC.